The next 11 T cell receptor beta chains were all read from a single sample in a study of T cells after yellow fever vaccination. Using its own MiXCR run on the 5' RACE reads, TCRdb lists one record per CDR3 protein. The table shows 250,000 or so distinct CDR3 sequences, with around 3.5% occurring only once. Sequenced material: PBMCs, taken 15 days after the yellow fever booster vaccination. The receptors were gathered from a young man who received the YFV17D yellow fever vaccine.

The V and J genes are TRBV5-4 and TRBJ1-1; D ambiguous. The CDR3 contains 16 residues. Trimming stripped 2 bases from V and 3 bases from J, with 17 bases between. Germline CDR1 reads SGHNT; CDR2 reads YYREEE (reference sequence). The CDR3, as DNA: TGTGCCAGCAGCTTCGAAGCTCGACGAGTCGACACTGAAGCTTTCTTT. Its translation is CASSFEARRVDTEAFF.

This chain joins TRBV5-5 and TRBJ2-6; D gene uncertain. The germline CDR1 and CDR2 sequences are SGHKS and YYEKEE (reference sequence). This CDR3 contains 15 residues. Deletions cut 4 bases from V and 0 bases from J, with 8 bases between. The CDR3, as DNA: TGTGCCAGCAGCATCAGGAACTCTGGGGCCAACGTCCTGACTTTC. It is translated as CASSIRNSGANVLTF. Complete variable domain (other parts from reference TRBV5-5 and TRBJ2-6): DAGVTQSPTHLIKTRGQQVTLRCSPISGHKSVSWYQQVLGQGPQFIFQYYEKEERGRGNFPDRFSARQFPNYSSELNVNALLLGDSALYLCASSIRNSGANVLTFGAGSRLTVL.

In its sample, this clonotype was seen many times. This CDR3 is CASSRNSGQGWDGYTF. The CDR3 nucleotides are TGTGCCAGCAGCCGAAATAGCGGACAGGGCTGGGATGGCTACACCTTC. V is TRBV7-2 and J is TRBJ1-2; 8 bases are a match to TRBD1. This CDR3 is 16 amino acids long. Germline CDR1 is SGHTA and CDR2 is FQGNSA. V was clipped by 5 bases and J by 6 bases; unmatched bases: 14. Together with reference TRBV7-2 and TRBJ1-2, the CDR3 gives the full variable domain: GAGVSQSPSNKVTEKGKDVELRCDPISGHTALYWYRQSLGQGLEFLIYFQGNSAPDKSGLPSDRFSAERTGGSVSTLTIQRTQQEDSAVYLCASSRNSGQGWDGYTFGSGTRLTVV.

The table lists this clonotype with many counts. The chain recombines TRBV28 with TRBJ2-1, with 7 nucleotides matching TRBD1. The junction had 15 bases not matched to a gene; V was cut back by 5 bases and J by 5 bases. Germline V gene sequence: CDR1 MDHEN, CDR2 SYDVKM. The CDR3 has 17 amino acids. The CDR3 sequence: CASSPPLTVTGNNEQFF. The CDR3 nucleotides read TGTGCCAGCAGTCCCCCCCTGACGGTGACAGGGAACAATGAGCAGTTCTTC.

There are many counts of this clonotype. The J gene is TRBJ1-6, the V gene TRBV7-9; unclear D gene. Trimming took off 3 bases at V and 8 bases at J, with 8 bases between the two ends. Germline-derived CDR1 and CDR2 are SEHNR and FQNEAQ (reference sequence). There are 13 residues in the CDR3. The CDR3 DNA reads as TGTGCCAGCAGCTTTTCCCAGGATTCACCCCTCCACTTT. The encoded protein is CASSFSQDSPLHF.

This clonotype was counted ten times or more. This chain connects TRBV6-2 or TRBV6-3 to TRBJ2-7; 7 nucleotides align to TRBD1. Trimming at V came to 6 bases and at J to 2 bases, leaving 4 bases not matched to a gene. CDR1 MNHEY and CDR2 SVGEGT come from the germline V gene. The CDR3 is 13 residues long. The CDR3 bases are TGTGCCAGCAGAGCTACAGGGGCCTACGAGCAGTACGTC. Amino acid sequence: CASRATGAYEQYV.

This clonotype was detected ten times or more. The chain carries TRBV20-1 and TRBJ1-1; 7 nucleotides line up with TRBD1. Germline V CDR1 and CDR2: DFQATT, SNEGSKA (reference sequence). This CDR3 region has 17 residues. V lost 0 bases and J lost 5; bases outside the gene matches: 15. CDR3 in amino acids: CSARDLLLQGPWTEAFF. DNA of the CDR3: TGCAGTGCTAGAGATCTCCTTCTACAGGGGCCGTGGACTGAAGCTTTCTTT.

This clonotype occurred many times. The chain links TRBV6-5 to TRBJ1-5, with TRBD1 matching over 9 bases. The germline CDR1 and CDR2 sequences are MNHEY and SVGAGI. The V segment lost 6 bases and the J segment 4 bases; nucleotides outside the gene matches: 4. The CDR3 consists of 14 residues. CDR3 nucleotide sequence: TGTGCCAGCAGGGACAGGGGCCCTAATCAGCCCCAGCATTTT. It yields the protein CASRDRGPNQPQHF.

This clonotype has a count of ten or more. V gene TRBV5-4 combines with J gene TRBJ1-1, with 9 bases that match TRBD1. The germline CDR1 and CDR2 sequences are SGHNT and YYREEE (reference sequence). V was pared by 4 bases and J by 4 bases, with 11 bases of the junction left unmatched. The length of the CDR3 is 16 residues. CDR3: CASSNDRGNSVTEAFF. The CDR3 DNA reads as TGTGCCAGCAGCAATGACAGGGGGAATTCGGTCACTGAAGCTTTCTTT. The full variable domain, rest sourced from reference TRBV5-4 and TRBJ1-1, is ETGVTQSPTHLIKTRGQQVTLRCSSQSGHNTVSWYQQALGQGPQFIFQYYREEENGRGNFPPRFSGLQFPNYSSELNVNALELDDSALYLCASSNDRGNSVTEAFFGQGTRLTVV.

The chain has TRBV7-2 and TRBJ2-7, with D perhaps TRBD1 (6 bases). The length of the CDR3 is 14 residues. The germline V and J ends were trimmed by 5 bases and 5 bases, with 16 bases remaining between them. Germline V lookup: CDR1 SGHTA, CDR2 FQGNSA. The CDR3 region has the DNA TGTGCCAGCAGCCCCTCACAGGGTTCCGACGAGCAGTACTTC. Translated: CASSPSQGSDEQYF.

This clonotype was detected ten times or more. This clone may be a read error of a much larger clone one base away. The chain is built from TRBV5-1 and TRBJ2-1; D not certain. Trimming pared 1 base from V and 0 bases from J, leaving 5 bases between. CDR1 is SGHRS, CDR2 YFSETQ, per germline. The CDR3 covers 14 residues. The CDR3 DNA reads as TGCGCCAGCAGCTTGCACAGCTCCTACAATGAGCAGTTCTTC. Translating it yields CASSLHSSYNEQFF.